The present TCR beta chain was sequenced within a study of cytomegalovirus exposure and HLA in healthy donors. The donors belonged to the approximately 120-subject validation cohort, separate from the roughly 650-subject first cohort. In germline, CDR1 is KGHSH, CDR2 LQKENI. V dropped 0 bases and J dropped 6 bases, with 8 bases sitting between them. This CDR3 region has 14 residues. Measured with immunoSEQ multiplex PCR; TCRdb has only the in-frame clones, and not every one. The top ten clones hold approximately 5% of a sample with 60,000 to 70,000 clones, more than 85% of them seen once. This TCR derives from a man in his late teens or twenties in good health and CMV-seropositive. This chain links TRBV18 with TRBJ2-2; D call uncertain. The sequenced sample was PBMCs. Written as DNA, the CDR3 is TGTGCCAGCTCACCACCGCCCGGGTCCGGGGAGCTGTTTTTT. It yields the protein CASSPPPGSGELFF.